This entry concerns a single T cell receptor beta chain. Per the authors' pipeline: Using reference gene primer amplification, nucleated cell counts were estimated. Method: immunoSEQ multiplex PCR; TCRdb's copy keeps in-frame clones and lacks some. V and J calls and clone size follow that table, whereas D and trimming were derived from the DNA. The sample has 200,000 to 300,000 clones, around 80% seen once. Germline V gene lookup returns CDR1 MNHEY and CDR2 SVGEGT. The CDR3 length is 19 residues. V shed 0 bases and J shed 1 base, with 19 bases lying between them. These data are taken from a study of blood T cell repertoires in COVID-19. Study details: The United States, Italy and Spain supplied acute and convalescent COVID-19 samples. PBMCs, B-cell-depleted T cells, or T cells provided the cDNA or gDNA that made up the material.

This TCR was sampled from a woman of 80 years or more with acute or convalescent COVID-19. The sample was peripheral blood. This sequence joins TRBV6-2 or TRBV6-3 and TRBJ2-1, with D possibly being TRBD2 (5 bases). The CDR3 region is CASSYSSIGSATSYNEQFF. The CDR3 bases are TGTGCCAGCAGTTACTCGAGTATTGGTAGCGCGACGTCCTACAATGAGCAGTTCTTC.